The 20 T cell receptor beta chains in this list originate from one sample, sequenced in a study of Ad26.COV2.S vaccination and SARS-CoV-2 variants. This table comes from immunoSEQ multiplex PCR, and its TCRdb copy is limited to in-frame clones, with some not included. The repertoire includes 440,000 or so clones, approximately 90% of them detected once, and over 1.5% sits in the top ten. Specified treatment: around 19 received Ad26.COV2.S at low or high dose, single or two shots; roughly five received placebo; per-sample allocation not given. It was on day 63 after the first vaccine or placebo injection that samples were taken. Here the sequenced sample was peripheral blood, taken in a trial of Ad26.COV2.S vaccine versus placebo. All receptors derive from a person between 18 and 60 years old who received the Ad26.COV2.S COVID-19 vaccine or a placebo.

The chain uses TRBV30 and TRBJ2-3; D gene unclear. The CDR3 contains 12 residues. Germline V gene data show CDR1 as GTSNPN and CDR2 as SVGIG (reference sequence). V was pared by 8 bases and J by 0 bases, with 9 bases between. CDR3 residues: CAQRASTDTQYF. The DNA for the CDR3 is TGTGCCCAAAGGGCTAGCACAGATACGCAGTATTTT.

The rearrangement joins TRBV7-9 to TRBJ2-5; 7 bases agree with TRBD1. The CDR3 length is 14 residues. The V gene's germline CDR1 is SEHNR and CDR2 FQNEAQ (reference sequence). V was pared by 5 bases and J by 5 bases, with 8 bases of the junction left unmatched. Here the CDR3 reads CASSTGTAGETQYF. The CDR3 DNA reads as TGTGCCAGCAGCACCGGGACAGCAGGGGAGACCCAGTACTTC.

The chain uses TRBV11-2 and TRBJ2-7; 8 bases line up with TRBD1. The CDR3 is 19 residues long. V trimming: 0 bases; J trimming: 3 bases; junction bases outside the gene matches: 16. Germline CDR1 is SGHAT and CDR2 is FQNNGV. CDR3 bases: TGTGCCAGCAGCTTAGACAGTGGGACAGGCCCCAGGCCCAGCTACGAGCAGTACTTC. Residues: CASSLDSGTGPRPSYEQYF.

The CDR3 sequence is CASSPLNRVIHTF. The CDR3 coding sequence is TGTGCCAGCAGTCCTCTCAACAGGGTAATCCACACCTTC. The chain links TRBV2 to TRBJ1-2, with D perhaps TRBD1 (6 bases). With 5 bases removed from V and 12 bases from J, the gap between germline ends came to 19 bases. CDR1 and CDR2 from the germline V gene are SNHLY and FYNNEI. The CDR3 extends over 13 amino acids.

J is TRBJ2-7 and V is TRBV19, with TRBD2 identical over 8 bases. Germline lookup yields CDR1 LNHDA and CDR2 SQIVND (reference sequence). V trimming: 6 bases; J trimming: 6 bases; junction bases outside the gene matches: 7. This CDR3 contains 13 residues. CDR3: CASSPLAGGEQYF. The CDR3 region has the DNA TGTGCCAGTAGCCCGCTAGCGGGTGGCGAGCAGTACTTC.

The chain has TRBV7-3 and TRBJ1-1; no definite D call. Germline CDR1 is SGHTA and CDR2 is FQGTGA. The CDR3 has 13 residues. Trimming left V 5 bases short and J 1 base short, with 8 bases between. The CDR3 DNA is TGTGCCAGCAGCAGATTGGGGAACACTGAAGCTTTCTTT. It is translated as CASSRLGNTEAFF.

This clone was recorded only once. The chain employs TRBV28 and TRBJ1-3; 9 bases line up with TRBD1. V was clipped by 1 base and J by 2 bases; unmatched bases: 6. CDR3 size: 17 residues. Germline V CDR1 and CDR2: MDHEN, SYDVKM. In DNA, the CDR3 is TGTGCCAGCAGTTTATTTCAAGGGGACAGGGCTGGAAACACCATATATTTT. Translating it yields CASSLFQGDRAGNTIYF.

J is TRBJ1-1 and V is TRBV18, with 8 bases lining up with TRBD1. The CDR3 has 13 amino acids. The germline V gene has CDR1 KGHSH and CDR2 LQKENI. The ends lost 5 bases at V and 3 bases at J; junction bases unmatched: 2. This CDR3 reads CASSETGDTEAFF. As DNA, the CDR3 is TGTGCCAGCTCAGAGACAGGGGACACTGAAGCTTTCTTT.

This chain joins TRBV4-2 and TRBJ2-2, with TRBD1 as a possible D gene (6 bases). Germline CDR1 is LGHNA and CDR2 is YNFKEQ. The V end was cut by 1 base, the J end by 4 bases, with 13 bases between. This CDR3 has 16 amino acids. CDR3 protein: CASSQGRGPLTGELFF. As DNA, the CDR3 is TGTGCCAGCAGCCAAGGCAGGGGCCCCCTCACCGGGGAGCTGTTTTTT.

The chain has TRBV11-2 and TRBJ2-2; the D is unclear. V was trimmed by 4 bases and J by 6 bases, leaving 21 bases between them. The CDR3 is made up of 17 amino acids. Germline loops: CDR1 SGHAT, CDR2 FQNNGV. The CDR3 sequence is CASSSESLGWSSGELFF. CDR3 sequence (DNA): TGTGCCAGCAGCTCCGAGTCATTGGGGTGGTCATCCGGGGAGCTGTTTTTT.

The chain joins TRBV18 to TRBJ2-1; 7 bases match TRBD1. CDR1 KGHSH and CDR2 LQKENI come from the germline V gene. This CDR3 contains 18 residues. The V and J ends lost 4 bases and 0 bases, in that order; junction bases with no gene match: 12. This CDR3 reads CASSLNGQAFSSYNEQFF. In nucleotides, the CDR3 is TGTGCCAGCTCACTTAATGGACAGGCATTTAGCTCCTACAATGAGCAGTTCTTC.

The gene calls are TRBV6-5 and TRBJ2-7; 9 bases line up with TRBD1. V was pared by 6 bases and J by 3 bases, with 9 bases of the junction left unmatched. The CDR3 has 15 residues. CDR1 and CDR2 from the germline V gene are MNHEY and SVGAGI. The CDR3 DNA reads as TGTGCCAGCAGGCTAGAGCTGACAGGGGGCTACGAGCAGTACTTC. This gives the protein CASRLELTGGYEQYF.

The rearrangement links TRBV4-2 to TRBJ2-7; D tentatively reads TRBD1 or TRBD2 (5 bases each). Germline assignment: CDR1 LGHNA and CDR2 YNFKEQ. The CDR3 runs 16 residues. The V end lost 1 base, the J end lost 3 bases, and 16 bases lay between the germline ends. DNA of the CDR3: TGTGCCAGCAGCCAAGTGGGAACCGGGACCAACTACGAGCAGTACTTC. This encodes CASSQVGTGTNYEQYF.

This chain connects TRBV6-2 or TRBV6-3 to TRBJ2-4; 7 bases fit TRBD1. Germline V lookup: CDR1 MNHEY, CDR2 SVGEGT. The CDR3 runs to 15 residues. V shed 6 bases, J shed 6 bases, and the junction held 11 bases outside the gene matches. Here the CDR3 DNA reads TGTGCCAGCAGCCCAGGGGGTAATCCAGGAAACATTCAGTACTTC. It yields the protein CASSPGGNPGNIQYF.

The chain has TRBV15 and TRBJ2-1, with D possibly being TRBD1 (5 bases). The V end was cut by 4 bases, the J end by 10 bases, with 8 bases between. CDR3 size: 11 residues. Germline V CDR1 and CDR2: LNHNV, YYDKDF (reference sequence). The CDR3 DNA reads TGTGCCACCAGCACAAGGACAGAGCAGTTCTTC. Its translation is CATSTRTEQFF.

This clone was observed once. The chain has TRBV5-1 and TRBJ1-2; D is unresolved. The CDR3 totals 13 residues. V was clipped by 0 bases and J by 6 bases, with 9 bases between them. Germline assignment: CDR1 SGHRS and CDR2 YFSETQ. CDR3 protein: CASSLGPTDGYTF. CDR3 nucleotides: TGCGCCAGCAGCTTGGGCCCGACGGATGGCTACACCTTC.

This clone was recorded a few times. The chain carries TRBV30 and TRBJ1-5; weak D call: TRBD1 (5 bases). Germline V gives CDR1 GTSNPN, CDR2 SVGIG (reference sequence). V dropped 3 bases and J dropped 6 bases, with 15 bases sitting between them. The CDR3 is 14 amino acids. Written as DNA, the CDR3 is TGTGCCTGGAGAACCCCAGGGCATGGTCAGCCCCAGCATTTT. Its translation is CAWRTPGHGQPQHF.

The chain has TRBV2 and TRBJ2-7; no clear D. Germline V gene sequence: CDR1 SNHLY, CDR2 FYNNEI. Trimming removed 6 bases from V and 4 bases from J, with 16 bases in between. This CDR3 is 14 amino acids long. The CDR3 region is CASREAVLPYEQYF. CDR3 DNA sequence: TGTGCCAGCAGAGAGGCAGTACTCCCTTACGAGCAGTACTTC.

The rearrangement joins TRBV28 to TRBJ1-6, with D unresolved. This CDR3 has 16 amino acids. Germline V gives CDR1 MDHEN, CDR2 SYDVKM. V was clipped by 5 bases and J by 2 bases, with 13 bases between them. The CDR3 DNA sequence: TGTGCCAGCAGTACTCCGGGCCCTACCTATAATTCACCCCTCCACTTT. This sequence encodes CASSTPGPTYNSPLHF.

The chain combines TRBV20-1 with TRBJ1-1; D not resolved. This CDR3 region has 11 residues. Germline CDR1 is DFQATT and CDR2 is SNEGSKA (reference sequence). The V end lost 5 bases, the J end lost 8 bases, and 12 bases lay between the germline ends. The CDR3 DNA sequence: TGCAGTGCTCCTCGGACGGGGGAAGCTTTCTTT. Translated, it gives CSAPRTGEAFF.